The clone carrying this TCR beta chain was seen a few times. This CDR3 spans 16 amino acids. The germline V gene encodes CDR1 SGHTA and CDR2 FQGTGA. V was trimmed by 2 bases and J by 1 base, leaving 13 bases between them. Through a sample-barcoded 5' primer and a J-beta primer mix, a second PCR was run for roughly 7 to 12 cycles. TCRdb ran MiXCR on the 5' RACE reads and lists one entry per CDR3 protein. Of 800,000 to 1,000,000 distinct CDR3 sequences in the sample, around 46% are singletons; the top ten hold roughly an eighth. This sample was taken from a study of blood T cells in healthy people across ages.

This sequence was found in a man aged 25-40 years in good health. The chain links TRBV7-3 to TRBJ2-3; D is uncertain. The specimen sequenced was blood. CDR3 sequence reads: CASSLYIGPGTDTQYF. DNA for the CDR3: TGTGCCAGCAGCTTATACATTGGTCCAGGCACAGATACGCAGTATTTT.